The TCR beta chain under discussion was sequenced for a study of shared clonotypes between healthy human individuals. Study at large: Used for every donor were three CD4 naive, three CD4 memory, two CD8 naive and one CD8 memory plate. Study-wide points: Estimated clonotype richness was generally higher in naive than memory subsets. Shared clonotypes across all four donors exceeded non-shared ones in generation probability.

Concerning this clone itself: Its specificity is unknown.

In the source study's methods: From ImmunoSEQ came sequences covering only the junction and carrying no quality scores, so filtering differed. Sequenced by immunoSEQ multiplex PCR; TCRdb stores in-frame clones only, minus some. D and trimming were read from the DNA, whereas the V and J calls and clone size are those reported in that table. The sample shows 2 million to 2.5 million clones, approximately 94% of them seen only once. What was sequenced was naive CD4+ T cells sorted from blood. Subset reported: CD45RA+ positively selected. The clonotype was recovered from a man aged 18 to 30 in good health.

The CDR3 loop is CASSSYSGGQETQYF. The DNA for the CDR3 is TGTGCCAGCAGTAGCTACTCCGGGGGCCAAGAGACCCAGTACTTC. V and J are TRBV27 and TRBJ2-5; the D gene is possibly TRBD2 (6 bases). V was trimmed by 5 bases and J by 1 base, leaving 14 bases between them. This CDR3 contains 15 residues. Germline V gene data show CDR1 as MNHEY and CDR2 as SMNVEV (reference sequence).